These 32 T cell receptor beta chains share one sample of origin, sequenced in a study of cytomegalovirus exposure and HLA in healthy donors. The PCR ran on 60 Vbeta and 13 Jbeta primers. Some clones are missing from TCRdb's copy, which holds only in-frame ones; the method was immunoSEQ multiplex PCR. The sample carries 180,000 or so clones, more than 80% recorded once. The specimen was PBMCs. Every receptor here comes from a woman aged 18-35 years in good health and CMV-seronegative.

This clone was picked up one time. The chain uses TRBV21-1 and TRBJ2-7; whether TRBD2, the table's D call, matches the DNA was not checked. TRBV21-1 is labeled a pseudogene. The CDR3 extends over 15 amino acids. CDR3 coding DNA: TGTGCCAGCAGCATACCGCTGACTCCTACCTACGAGCAGTACTTC. This sequence encodes CASSIPLTPTYEQYF.

The chain employs TRBV4-3 and TRBJ1-2; D possibly corresponds to TRBD1 (6 bases). CDR3 length equals 15 residues. Trimming took off 0 bases at V and 4 bases at J, with 12 bases between the two ends. From germline, CDR1 is LGHNA and CDR2 YSLEER. The CDR3 coding sequence is TGCGCCAGCAGCCAAGATTATGGACAGCCCTATGGCTACACCTTC. This translates into CASSQDYGQPYGYTF.

The chain has TRBV5-1 and TRBJ2-3, with 7 nucleotides matching TRBD2. Germline CDR1 and CDR2: SGHRS and YFSETQ. The CDR3 totals 14 residues. The V gene end was trimmed by 4 bases and the J gene end by 9 bases; junction bases not matched to a gene: 11. The CDR3: CASSPGSSGKTQYF. In nucleotides, the CDR3 is TGCGCCAGCAGCCCGGGGTCTAGCGGAAAGACGCAGTATTTT.

In its sample, this clone ranks as medium-sized. The rearrangement links TRBV7-6 to TRBJ2-7; 8 bases match TRBD2. V dropped 3 bases and J dropped 1; count of bases not matched to a gene: 2. The CDR3 is made up of 14 amino acids. Germline CDR1 reads SGHVS; CDR2 reads FNYEAQ. CDR3 nucleotide sequence: TGTGCCAGCAGCTTCCGGGGGGGGTCCTACGAGCAGTACTTC. Translating gives CASSFRGGSYEQYF. Looking up the rest from reference TRBV7-6 and TRBJ2-7 gives the full variable domain: GAGVSQSPRYKVTKRGQDVALRCDPISGHVSLYWYRQALGQGPEFLTYFNYEAQQDKSGLPNDRFSAERPEGSISTLTIQRTEQRDSAMYRCASSFRGGSYEQYFGPGTRLTVT.

V is TRBV13 and J is TRBJ2-7; 8 bases are a match to TRBD1. Germline assignment: CDR1 PRHDT and CDR2 FYEKMQ (reference sequence). The CDR3 length is 15 residues. With 5 bases clipped from V and 1 base from J, the junction kept 7 bases outside the gene matches. In DNA form, the CDR3 reads TGTGCCAGCAGCCCATTCGACAGGGGATCCTACGAGCAGTACTTC. Translated, it gives CASSPFDRGSYEQYF.

This sequence joins TRBV10-3 and TRBJ1-6, with D possibly matching TRBD1 (6 bases). With 6 bases removed from V and 6 bases from J, the gap between germline ends came to 15 bases. The CDR3 has 15 amino acids. Per germline, CDR1 ENHRY and CDR2 SYGVKD. The CDR3 DNA is TGTGCCATCAGCACAGGGTCCCAGTTTAATTCACCCCTCCACTTT. It yields the protein CAISTGSQFNSPLHF.

J is TRBJ1-1 and V is TRBV5-4; 7 bases match TRBD1. The CDR3 has 15 residues. Germline loops: CDR1 SGHNT, CDR2 YYREEE (reference sequence). V shed 4 bases, J shed 4 bases, and the junction held 10 bases outside the gene matches. CDR3 amino acids: CASSPPQGGTTEAFF. As DNA, the CDR3 is TGTGCCAGCAGCCCCCCCCAAGGGGGCACCACTGAAGCTTTCTTT.

V and J are TRBV28 and TRBJ1-2; no reliable D call. V was shortened by 7 bases and J by 4 bases, with 13 bases between the two germline ends. This CDR3 has 13 residues. Germline V gene sequence: CDR1 MDHEN, CDR2 SYDVKM. CDR3 in DNA: TGTGCCAGCACGATACCGAGCGTCTATGGCTACACCTTC. Translation gives CASTIPSVYGYTF.

This clone was observed a single time. V usage is TRBV5-1 and J usage is TRBJ1-1; 7 bases align to TRBD1. Germline V gene lookup returns CDR1 SGHRS and CDR2 YFSETQ. After removal of 3 bases from V and 2 bases from J, the junction contained 4 bases not matched to a gene. The CDR3 loop spans 14 amino acids. This CDR3 reads CASSWGTANTEAFF. The DNA of the CDR3 is TGCGCCAGCAGCTGGGGGACAGCTAACACTGAAGCTTTCTTT.

The V gene is TRBV28, the J gene TRBJ1-5; D remains unclear. This CDR3 contains 16 residues. The germline gives CDR1 MDHEN, CDR2 SYDVKM. The V end lost 3 bases, the J end lost 2 bases, and 14 bases lay between the germline ends. The CDR3: CASSFSMVRRNQPQHF. The CDR3 coding sequence is TGTGCCAGCAGTTTCAGCATGGTGCGGCGCAATCAGCCCCAGCATTTT.

This clone was counted a few times. The genes are TRBV29-1 and TRBJ2-5, with 14 positions matching TRBD2. The DNA end is a closer match to TRBJ2-7, so the J assignment may be wrong. The CDR3 is 17 amino acids. Per germline, CDR1 SQVTM and CDR2 ANQGSEA. The CDR3 reads CSVSPQGTSGRSYEQYF. CDR3 coding DNA: TGCAGCGTTAGTCCACAGGGGACTAGCGGGAGATCCTACGAGCAGTACTTC.

This chain connects TRBV4-1 to TRBJ1-2; possible D gene TRBD1, 5 bases. The CDR3 is 17 amino acids. The germline V gene has CDR1 MGHRA and CDR2 YSYEKL. Deletions cut 4 bases from V and 2 bases from J, with 20 bases between. The CDR3 sequence is CASSRFIPGLLNYGYTF. The CDR3 bases are TGCGCCAGCAGCCGATTCATTCCGGGACTTCTGAACTATGGCTACACCTTC.

J is TRBJ1-2 and V is TRBV28; D is uncertain. The CDR3 is made up of 15 amino acids. V dropped 5 bases and J dropped 0 bases, with 13 bases sitting between them. Germline CDR1 MDHEN, CDR2 SYDVKM. The CDR3 reads CASSPGDRTNYGYTF. CDR3 sequence (DNA): TGTGCCAGCAGTCCGGGTGATAGGACTAACTATGGCTACACCTTC.

The chain uses TRBV5-1 and TRBJ2-7; 9 bases agree with TRBD1. Germline CDR1 is SGHRS and CDR2 is YFSETQ. V trimming: 4 bases; J trimming: 3 bases; junction bases outside the gene matches: 11. This CDR3 has 16 residues. In DNA form, the CDR3 reads TGCGCCAGCAGCCCCGGACAGGGGAACGGCGGCTACGAGCAGTACTTC. Its protein is CASSPGQGNGGYEQYF.

V is TRBV2 and J is TRBJ2-7; 9 bases fit TRBD2. Germline trimming cut 5 bases from V and 2 bases from J; bases unmatched to any gene: 10. The CDR3 is 16 residues long. CDR1 SNHLY and CDR2 FYNNEI come from the germline V gene. In nucleotides, the CDR3 is TGTGCCAGCAGTTCAGGGACTAGCTGGGCCACCTACGAGCAGTACTTC. Protein sequence: CASSSGTSWATYEQYF.

This sequence joins TRBV28 and TRBJ2-2; a weak D match, TRBD1 (6 bases). Germline CDR1 and CDR2: MDHEN and SYDVKM. The CDR3 loop spans 15 amino acids. Trimming shortened V by 6 bases and J by 6 bases, and 17 bases separated the two germline ends. CDR3 nucleotides: TGTGCCAGCAGCCCCCCGGGACACTTCCCCGGGGAGCTGTTTTTT. Amino acid sequence: CASSPPGHFPGELFF.

The chain uses TRBV2 and TRBJ1-4, with TRBD1 matching 7 bases. Per germline, CDR1 SNHLY and CDR2 FYNNEI. The CDR3 covers 14 residues. V trimming: 8 bases; J trimming: 5 bases; junction bases outside the gene matches: 8. CDR3 bases: TGTGCCAGCCGCCAAACAGGGGTAAATGAAAAACTGTTTTTT. Its translation is CASRQTGVNEKLFF.

V gene TRBV28 combines with J gene TRBJ1-4; D possibly corresponds to TRBD1 (5 bases). Germline assignment: CDR1 MDHEN and CDR2 SYDVKM. The CDR3 totals 14 residues. Trimming cost V 7 bases and J 7 bases, with 16 bases left between them. The CDR3 sequence: CASKPLGEGEKLFF. CDR3 coding DNA: TGTGCCAGCAAACCCTTGGGGGAGGGTGAAAAACTGTTTTTT.

The CDR3 spells CASSPLRTSGANVLTF. CDR3 DNA sequence: TGTGCCAGTAGTCCGCTGAGGACTTCCGGGGCCAACGTCCTGACTTTC. The chain recombines TRBV19 with TRBJ2-6; weak D call: TRBD2 (5 bases). CDR1 and CDR2 from the germline V gene are LNHDA and SQIVND (reference sequence). The CDR3 runs 16 residues. V gave up 5 bases and J gave up 4 bases, with 15 bases separating them. The full variable domain, its missing parts supplied by reference TRBV19 and TRBJ2-6, is DGGITQSPKYLFRKEGQNVTLSCEQNLNHDAMYWYRQDPGQGLRLIYYSQIVNDFQKGDIAEGYSVSREKKESFPLTVTSAQKNPTAFYLCASSPLRTSGANVLTFGAGSRLTVL.

The V and J genes are TRBV30 and TRBJ1-2; perhaps TRBD1 as D (6 bases). Germline loops: CDR1 GTSNPN, CDR2 SVGIG (reference sequence). V was cut by 0 bases and J by 6 bases, with 8 bases left in between. This CDR3 is built from 12 residues. The CDR3: CAWSVHRDGYTF. CDR3 in DNA: TGTGCCTGGAGTGTACACAGGGATGGCTACACCTTC.

This clone was detected only once. V usage is TRBV6-5 and J usage is TRBJ1-4; D unresolved. V was clipped by 6 bases and J by 5 bases, with 7 bases between them. The CDR3 is 12 amino acids. Per germline, CDR1 MNHEY and CDR2 SVGAGI. In DNA, the CDR3 is TGTGCCAGCAGCTCCCTCAATGAAAAACTGTTTTTT. Residues: CASSSLNEKLFF.

V is TRBV2 and J is TRBJ2-3; the match to TRBD2 covers 7 bases. The CDR3 is 14 amino acids. The germline V gene encodes CDR1 SNHLY and CDR2 FYNNEI. The V and J ends lost 9 bases and 0 bases, in that order; junction bases with no gene match: 6. The CDR3 coding sequence is TGTGCCAGTCGAGCGGGGCCTAGCACAGATACGCAGTATTTT. It is translated as CASRAGPSTDTQYF.

This clone was seen just once. The chain uses TRBV9 and TRBJ2-1, with D perhaps TRBD2 (6 bases). This CDR3 is 16 amino acids long. Germline CDR1 SGDLS, CDR2 YYNGEE. Trimming removed 4 bases at V and 4 bases at J, with 18 bases between. CDR3 residues: CASSKGGGLTYNEQFF. CDR3 in DNA: TGTGCCAGCAGCAAGGGTGGAGGGCTAACTTACAATGAGCAGTTCTTC. Using reference TRBV9 and TRBJ2-1 for the parts outside the CDR3, the full variable domain is DSGVTQTPKHLITATGQRVTLRCSPRSGDLSVYWYQQSLDQGLQFLIQYYNGEERAKGNILERFSAQQFPDLHSELNLSSLELGDSALYFCASSKGGGLTYNEQFFGPGTRLTVL.

The chain combines TRBV7-6 with TRBJ2-1, with TRBD2 matching over 8 bases. Trimming removed 5 bases from V and 7 bases from J; junction bases left unmatched: 7. The CDR3 loop spans 14 amino acids. Germline assignment: CDR1 SGHVS and CDR2 FNYEAQ. CDR3 coding DNA: TGTGCCAGCAGCCTTAGCGGGATAGTGAATGAGCAGTTCTTC. Residues: CASSLSGIVNEQFF.

This clone was counted once. This chain links TRBV28 with TRBJ2-7; 7 positions match TRBD1. CDR3 size: 14 residues. J lost 2 bases, V lost 4 bases, and 5 bases had no gene match. CDR1 is MDHEN, CDR2 SYDVKM, per germline. CDR3 protein: CASSSGTVAYEQYF. Here the CDR3 DNA reads TGTGCCAGCAGTTCCGGGACAGTGGCCTACGAGCAGTACTTC.

The CDR3 sequence: CATSRGRSTDTQYF. In DNA, the CDR3 is TGTGCCACCAGCAGGGGGCGCAGCACAGATACGCAGTATTTT. V is TRBV15 and J is TRBJ2-3; D perhaps matches TRBD1 (5 bases). Deletions cut 3 bases from V and 0 bases from J, with 7 bases between. The CDR3 extends over 14 amino acids. From germline, CDR1 is LNHNV and CDR2 YYDKDF (reference sequence).

This clone was seen more than once but under ten times. V gene TRBV28 combines with J gene TRBJ2-1, with 9 bases matching TRBD2. The CDR3 spans 18 residues. Germline V gives CDR1 MDHEN, CDR2 SYDVKM. The V gene end was trimmed by 2 bases and the J gene end by 7 bases; junction bases not matched to a gene: 15. CDR3 sequence (DNA): TGTGCCAGCAGTTTAGAGCGGGAGGAAGGCCCGCTAGTGAATGAGCAGTTCTTC. Translated, it gives CASSLEREEGPLVNEQFF.

J is TRBJ1-3 and V is TRBV4-1; D is uncertain. There are 15 residues in the CDR3. Per germline, CDR1 MGHRA and CDR2 YSYEKL. V was clipped by 1 base and J by 2 bases, with 9 bases between them. The CDR3 here is CASSQGPLTGNTIYF. The CDR3 DNA reads TGCGCCAGCAGCCAAGGTCCCCTAACTGGAAACACCATATATTTT.

The chain's CDR3 is CATSRGFAPPVLEQYF. The CDR3 DNA reads as TGTGCCACCAGCAGAGGATTTGCCCCCCCAGTTCTCGAGCAGTACTTC. This sequence joins TRBV15 and TRBJ2-7; D remains unclear. The CDR3 has 16 residues. The germline V gene encodes CDR1 LNHNV and CDR2 YYDKDF (reference sequence). V was clipped by 1 base and J by 6 bases, with 19 bases between them.

The J gene is TRBJ2-5, the V gene TRBV7-8; 9 positions agree with TRBD2. Per germline, CDR1 SGHVS and CDR2 FQNEAQ. The CDR3 runs to 16 residues. Trimming at V came to 5 bases and at J to 5 bases, leaving 12 bases not matched to a gene. The CDR3 sequence: CASSPTSGRPPETQYF. For the CDR3, the DNA is TGTGCCAGCAGCCCTACTAGCGGGCGGCCCCCCGAGACCCAGTACTTC. Together with reference TRBV7-8 and TRBJ2-5, the CDR3 gives the full variable domain: GAGVSQSPRYKVAKRGQDVALRCDPISGHVSLFWYQQALGQGPEFLTYFQNEAQLDKSGLPSDRFFAERPEGSVSTLKIQRTQQEDSAVYLCASSPTSGRPPETQYFGPGTRLLVL.

The rearrangement joins TRBV7-6 to TRBJ2-5, with 7 bases that match TRBD1. The J segment lost 1 base and the V segment lost 4 bases, leaving 15 bases of the junction unmatched. CDR1 and CDR2 from the germline V gene are SGHVS and FNYEAQ. The CDR3 extends over 18 amino acids. The CDR3 DNA reads TGTGCCAGCAGCTCCCTCCCTTTGGGACAGACCATCCAAGAGACCCAGTACTTC. It is translated as CASSSLPLGQTIQETQYF.

This chain connects TRBV7-6 to TRBJ2-1; TRBD1 matches 9 bases. The CDR3 runs 12 residues. Losses at the gene ends were 5 bases for V and 15 bases for J; bases not matched to a gene: 8. Germline loops: CDR1 SGHVS, CDR2 FNYEAQ. CDR3 bases: TGTGCCAGCAGCCCAACAGGGGGCGGTCTGTTCTTC. Amino acid sequence: CASSPTGGGLFF. The whole variable domain, filled in from reference TRBV7-6 and TRBJ2-1, reads GAGVSQSPRYKVTKRGQDVALRCDPISGHVSLYWYRQALGQGPEFLTYFNYEAQQDKSGLPNDRFSAERPEGSISTLTIQRTEQRDSAMYRCASSPTGGGLFFGPGTRLTVL.